This entry lists 2 T cell receptor beta chains sequenced from one sample in a study of metastatic and nonmetastatic thyroid tumors (dated by TCRdb to the early 2020s). None of the patients had been given any treatment before thyroid surgery. Receptors were amplified or captured by PCR. The instrument was an Illumina HiSeq 4000. Through fastp at Q25 and MiXCR, TCRdb rebuilt clones from the public reads, retaining in-frame beta chains. For this sample there are 6,500 to 8,000 clones; around 30% appear just once. Of the sample, around 38% falls within the top ten clones. The sample comprised tumor tissue. Receptors were obtained from a male donor with papillary thyroid cancer or a benign thyroid nodule (not recorded which). Some clones in this sample may be carry-over from other donors' samples.

This clone has at least ten counts. The rearrangement uses TRBV5-4 and TRBJ1-2; D not resolved. Trimming took 4 bases from V and 5 from J, leaving 15 bases between them. Per germline, CDR1 SGHNT and CDR2 YYREEE (reference sequence). This CDR3 is built from 14 residues. For the CDR3, the DNA is TGTGCCAGCAGCCGACCCTCTATGAGTTATGGCTACACCTTC. Its translation is CASSRPSMSYGYTF.

The V call is TRBV28, the J call TRBJ1-2; TRBD1 matches at 7 bases. Germline CDR1 MDHEN, CDR2 SYDVKM. CDR3 length: 13 residues. V shed 6 bases and J 6 bases; nucleotides not matched to a gene: 7. CDR3 amino acids: CASRETGNNGYTF. The CDR3 DNA follows: TGTGCCAGCAGGGAGACAGGGAACAATGGCTACACCTTC.